This passage covers 29 T cell receptor beta chains from one sample sequenced in a study of blood T cells in healthy people across ages (dated by TCRdb to between 2014 and 2017). Library creation used 5' RACE. Sequencing used an Illumina HiSeq 2500. A second PCR of about 6 to 12 cycles was run with a J-beta primer mix and a sample-barcoded 5' primer. In-frame beta chains were kept once TCRdb had trimmed the public reads at Q25 with fastp and called clones with MiXCR. Identical CDR3 proteins give one entry, which carries the most common genes and DNA. Recorded for this sample are some 860,000 distinct CDR3 sequences; roughly 56% of them occurred a single time. The ten largest clonotypes hold 20% to 30% of the sample. Source material: blood. The receptors derive from a middle-aged man in good health.

This clonotype has only a few counts. The J gene is TRBJ1-2, the V gene TRBV7-2, with TRBD1 matching 8 bases. Germline CDR1 SGHTA, CDR2 FQGNSA. After removal of 1 base from V and 3 bases from J, the junction contained 4 bases not matched to a gene. CDR3 length equals 15 residues. CDR3 protein: CASSLGPGGDYGYTF. CDR3 nucleotides: TGTGCCAGCAGCTTAGGTCCAGGGGGCGACTATGGCTACACCTTC.

In DNA form, the CDR3 reads TGCAGCGTTGAAGATTTGAGGGCCGTCCCCGGGGAGCTGTTTTTT. It translates to CSVEDLRAVPGELFF. V gene TRBV29-1 combines with J gene TRBJ2-2; D may be TRBD2 (5 bases). Germline V CDR1 and CDR2: SQVTM, ANQGSEA. Trimming left V 0 bases short and J 6 bases short, with 14 bases between. The length of the CDR3 is 15 residues.

The V call is TRBV7-9, the J call TRBJ1-4, with 7 nucleotides matching TRBD1. V lost 5 bases to trimming and J lost 3 bases; unmatched junction nucleotides: 6. The germline V gene encodes CDR1 SEHNR and CDR2 FQNEAQ (reference sequence). CDR3 size: 15 residues. DNA for the CDR3: TGTGCCAGCAGCCATCCCGGGACAGCTAATGAAAAACTGTTTTTT. This codes for CASSHPGTANEKLFF.

The chain carries TRBV7-3 and TRBJ2-7, with TRBD2 identical over 7 bases. The ends lost 3 bases at V and 2 bases at J; junction bases unmatched: 10. Germline assignment: CDR1 SGHTA and CDR2 FQGTGA. This CDR3 has 16 residues. The CDR3 loop is CASSLGPSGGAYEQYF. In nucleotides, the CDR3 is TGTGCCAGCAGCTTGGGACCTAGCGGAGGGGCCTACGAGCAGTACTTC.

The V call is TRBV28, the J call TRBJ1-2; D possibly corresponds to TRBD1 (5 bases). Germline V gives CDR1 MDHEN, CDR2 SYDVKM. The CDR3 has 14 amino acids. The V gene lost 8 bases and the J gene lost 6 bases, with 19 bases spanning the gap. The CDR3 DNA reads as TGTGCCAGCGGGACCCTGAGAGGGACCAATGGCTACACCTTC. Encoded protein: CASGTLRGTNGYTF.

The J gene is TRBJ2-4, the V gene TRBV2, with 8 bases lining up with TRBD1. In germline, CDR1 is SNHLY, CDR2 FYNNEI. V was clipped by 3 bases and J by 13 bases; unmatched bases: 11. The length of the CDR3 is 14 residues. In nucleotides, the CDR3 is TGTGCCAGCAGTGATTCGGACAGGGTAAATGAGCAGTACTTC. It specifies CASSDSDRVNEQYF.

The chain combines TRBV5-6 with TRBJ2-1, with 7 bases fitting TRBD2. The CDR3 spans 16 residues. Trimming at V came to 3 bases and at J to 5 bases, leaving 11 bases not matched to a gene. The germline V gene has CDR1 SGHDT and CDR2 YYEEEE. The CDR3 nucleotides read TGTGCCAGCAGCTCGACCCGGACTAGTTCCAACAATGAGCAGTTCTTC. Its translation is CASSSTRTSSNNEQFF.

Here the CDR3 reads CASSLGLEPQHF. Written as DNA, the CDR3 is TGTGCCAGCAGTTTGGGGTTGGAGCCCCAGCATTTT. V and J are TRBV28 and TRBJ1-5; D unresolved. The CDR3 extends over 12 amino acids. Germline assignment: CDR1 MDHEN and CDR2 SYDVKM. V dropped 3 bases and J dropped 8 bases, with 8 bases sitting between them.

This clonotype has just a few counts. This chain connects TRBV29-1 to TRBJ2-2; unclear D gene. Per the germline V gene, CDR1 is SQVTM and CDR2 is ANQGSEA. V gave up 3 bases and J gave up 4 bases, with 12 bases separating them. The CDR3 has 14 amino acids. CDR3 DNA: TGCAGCGTTGAGTTTAGGGCCAGCACCGGGGAGCTGTTTTTT. Translating gives CSVEFRASTGELFF.

The genes are TRBV6-2 or TRBV6-3 and TRBJ2-6; 8 nucleotides agree with TRBD1. V shed 0 bases, J shed 1 base, and the junction held 5 bases outside the gene matches. Germline CDR1 reads MNHEY; CDR2 reads SVGEGT. This CDR3 region has 18 residues. The CDR3 DNA reads TGTGCCAGCAGTTACTCGACAGGGGTGGGTTCTGGGGCCAACGTCCTGACTTTC. Translated: CASSYSTGVGSGANVLTF.

V usage is TRBV5-1 and J usage is TRBJ2-5; the D gene is possibly TRBD2 (5 bases). The CDR3 length is 15 residues. Germline CDR1 is SGHRS and CDR2 is YFSETQ. Trimming removed 0 bases at V and 11 bases at J, with 20 bases between. Here the CDR3 reads CASSLEGRRLEEQYF. CDR3 DNA sequence: TGCGCCAGCAGCTTGGAGGGCAGGAGACTGGAGGAGCAGTACTTC. Together with reference TRBV5-1 and TRBJ2-5, the CDR3 gives the full variable domain: KAGVTQTPRYLIKTRGQQVTLSCSPISGHRSVSWYQQTPGQGLQFLFEYFSETQRNKGNFPGRFSGRQFSNSRSEMNVSTLELGDSALYLCASSLEGRRLEEQYFGPGTRLLVL.

This clonotype was seen a few times. The chain is built from TRBV29-1 and TRBJ2-1, with 8 bases lining up with TRBD1. CDR1 is SQVTM and CDR2 is ANQGSEA in the germline V gene. V lost 4 bases to trimming and J lost 4 bases; unmatched junction nucleotides: 3. The CDR3 has 13 residues. The CDR3 reads CSVGDRIYNEQFF. The DNA for the CDR3 is TGCAGCGTTGGGGACAGGATTTACAATGAGCAGTTCTTC.

V is TRBV29-1 and J is TRBJ2-2; 9 nucleotides line up with TRBD1. The germline gives CDR1 SQVTM, CDR2 ANQGSEA. The CDR3 sequence is 15 residues long. V gave up 2 bases and J gave up 11 bases; unmatched junction bases: 12. The CDR3 reads CSVERGTGRGRELFF. As DNA, the CDR3 is TGCAGCGTTGAAAGGGGGACAGGGAGAGGAAGAGAGCTGTTTTTT.

In regard to this clonotype: At one end, the junction sequence differs from germline, possibly due to a read error. V gene TRBV6-6 combines with J gene TRBJ2-7, with D unresolved. The CDR3 covers 12 residues. Germline CDR1 MNHNY, CDR2 SVGAGI (reference sequence). CDR3 DNA sequence: TGTGCCAGCAGGTACTCGACGTACGAGCAGTACTTC. Residues: CASRYSTYEQYF.

This chain joins TRBV4-3 and TRBJ2-3; D ambiguous. The V gene lost 0 bases and the J gene lost 0 bases, with 19 bases spanning the gap. Looked up from germline, CDR1 is LGHNA and CDR2 is YSLEER. The CDR3 covers 19 residues. CDR3 sequence (DNA): TGCGCCAGCAGCCAAGATGCCACTGCTAGTCCCCAGAGCACAGATACGCAGTATTTT. Translating gives CASSQDATASPQSTDTQYF.

In this sample, this clonotype turned up a few times. The chain joins TRBV9 to TRBJ1-1; D is uncertain. V gave up 0 bases and J gave up 4 bases, with 10 bases separating them. The CDR3 has 14 residues. Germline CDR1 reads SGDLS; CDR2 reads YYNGEE. CDR3 nucleotides: TGTGCCAGCAGCGTAGCTTCTCTGACCACTGAAGCTTTCTTT. Translation: CASSVASLTTEAFF. Full variable domain (remainder filled in from reference TRBV9 and TRBJ1-1): DSGVTQTPKHLITATGQRVTLRCSPRSGDLSVYWYQQSLDQGLQFLIQYYNGEERAKGNILERFSAQQFPDLHSELNLSSLELGDSALYFCASSVASLTTEAFFGQGTRLTVV.

DNA for the CDR3: TGTGCCAGCAGCCCTAAGACCGGGAGGAGCTACGAGCAGTACTTC. It encodes CASSPKTGRSYEQYF. The rearrangement links TRBV3-1 to TRBJ2-7, with TRBD2 matching over 7 bases. Per the germline V gene, CDR1 is LGHDT and CDR2 is YNNKEL (reference sequence). The CDR3 length is 15 residues. With V trimmed by 4 bases and J by 3 bases, 9 bases remained unmatched.

The V and J genes are TRBV11-3 and TRBJ2-3; 7 positions agree with TRBD1. Trimming took 2 bases from V and 5 from J; bases not matched to a gene: 7. Per germline, CDR1 SGHNT and CDR2 YENEEA. This CDR3 spans 15 amino acids. The CDR3 loop is CASSLQTGQGDTQYF. CDR3 coding DNA: TGTGCCAGCAGCTTACAGACAGGGCAGGGAGATACGCAGTATTTT.

The table lists this clonotype with a few counts. The chain combines TRBV12-3 or TRBV12-4 with TRBJ1-6; D remains ambiguous. This CDR3 region has 12 residues. V was shortened by 2 bases and J by 8 bases, with 4 bases between the two germline ends. The CDR3 region is CASSLSDSPLHF. CDR3 nucleotides: TGTGCCAGCAGTTTATCCGATTCACCCCTCCACTTT.

This clonotype was seen a single time. The V and J genes are TRBV20-1 and TRBJ2-7; TRBD1 might be the D (6 bases). Germline V gene data show CDR1 as DFQATT and CDR2 as SNEGSKA (reference sequence). The CDR3 is made up of 12 amino acids. V was shortened by 4 bases and J by 2 bases, with 9 bases between the two germline ends. CDR3 loop: CSANRDAYEQYF. The CDR3 nucleotides read TGCAGTGCTAACAGGGACGCCTACGAGCAGTACTTC.

The chain uses TRBV13 and TRBJ2-1; TRBD1 is a possible D gene (6 bases). The V and J ends lost 2 bases and 12 bases respectively, with 20 bases between them. Germline V CDR1 and CDR2: PRHDT, FYEKMQ (reference sequence). This CDR3 comprises 15 residues. The CDR3 sequence: CASSLYPRGQLGQFF. The CDR3 nucleotides read TGTGCCAGCAGCTTATATCCCAGGGGCCAATTGGGGCAGTTCTTC. The variable domain in full, completed from reference TRBV13 and TRBJ2-1, reads AAGVIQSPRHLIKEKRETATLKCYPIPRHDTVYWYQQGPGQDPQFLISFYEKMQSDKGSIPDRFSAQQFSDYHSELNMSSLELGDSALYFCASSLYPRGQLGQFFGPGTRLTVL.

This clonotype turned up a few times. This chain links TRBV20-1 with TRBJ1-2; D might be TRBD1 (5 bases). Germline CDR1 DFQATT, CDR2 SNEGSKA (reference sequence). Trimming left V 0 bases short and J 0 bases short, with 11 bases between. The CDR3 is made up of 15 amino acids. The CDR3 sequence: CSARDSGGTNYGYTF. For the CDR3, the DNA is TGCAGTGCTAGAGATAGCGGGGGTACTAACTATGGCTACACCTTC.

V usage is TRBV29-1 and J usage is TRBJ1-1, with 7 bases matching TRBD1. The V gene end was trimmed by 6 bases and the J gene end by 0 bases; junction bases not matched to a gene: 7. Germline V lookup: CDR1 SQVTM, CDR2 ANQGSEA. The CDR3 is made up of 14 amino acids. The CDR3 is CSVRIGGLNTEAFF. The CDR3 DNA follows: TGCAGCGTCAGAATAGGGGGCTTGAACACTGAAGCTTTCTTT.

Only a few counts were recorded for this clonotype. The chain links TRBV12-3 or TRBV12-4 to TRBJ2-5; D is perhaps TRBD2 (6 bases). This CDR3 contains 13 residues. The V gene lost 8 bases and the J gene lost 5 bases, with 15 bases spanning the gap. The CDR3 region is CASGGGSEETQYF. Written as DNA, the CDR3 is TGTGCCAGCGGTGGGGGGAGTGAGGAGACCCAGTACTTC.

The J gene is TRBJ2-3, the V gene TRBV20-1; D unresolved. Germline CDR1 DFQATT, CDR2 SNEGSKA (reference sequence). The V and J ends lost 6 bases and 0 bases respectively, with 22 bases between them. The CDR3 loop spans 17 amino acids. This chain's CDR3 is CSAPRPSPSISTDTQYF. The CDR3 DNA is TGCAGTGCCCCCCGACCCTCTCCCTCGATTAGCACAGATACGCAGTATTTT.

This chain uses TRBV28 with TRBJ2-3; the D is unclear. CDR1 MDHEN and CDR2 SYDVKM come from the germline V gene. Trimming cost V 1 base and J 2 bases, with 7 bases left between them. This CDR3 is built from 14 residues. The DNA of the CDR3 is TGTGCCAGCAGTTTATTCAGCCCCACAGATACGCAGTATTTT. Translation gives CASSLFSPTDTQYF.

This chain joins TRBV20-1 and TRBJ2-3; TRBD2 aligns across 10 bases. Trimming took 6 bases from V and 4 from J; bases not matched to a gene: 7. The length of the CDR3 is 14 residues. CDR1 and CDR2 (germline): DFQATT, SNEGSKA (reference sequence). The CDR3 DNA sequence: TGCAGTGCCGATCAGCGGGAGGGGGCAGATACGCAGTATTTT. Residues: CSADQREGADTQYF.

The V and J genes are TRBV3-1 and TRBJ1-1; D is unclear. Between the trimmed V and J ends, which lost 2 bases and 3 bases, there was a span of 13 bases. Germline values: CDR1 LGHDT, CDR2 YNNKEL (reference sequence). The CDR3 runs 15 residues. The CDR3, as DNA: TGTGCCAGCAGCCAAAGAGTTAAAACGGACACTGAAGCTTTCTTT. Amino acids: CASSQRVKTDTEAFF.

The genes are TRBV20-1 and TRBJ2-5, with D possibly TRBD1 on 6 matching bases. The J call may be incorrect, as the DNA end agrees better with TRBJ2-7. Germline assignment: CDR1 DFQATT and CDR2 SNEGSKA (reference sequence). The CDR3 is made up of 14 amino acids. The CDR3 region has the DNA TGCAGTGCTAGAGATCAGGGGTTCGGCTACGAGCAGTACTTC. It encodes CSARDQGFGYEQYF.